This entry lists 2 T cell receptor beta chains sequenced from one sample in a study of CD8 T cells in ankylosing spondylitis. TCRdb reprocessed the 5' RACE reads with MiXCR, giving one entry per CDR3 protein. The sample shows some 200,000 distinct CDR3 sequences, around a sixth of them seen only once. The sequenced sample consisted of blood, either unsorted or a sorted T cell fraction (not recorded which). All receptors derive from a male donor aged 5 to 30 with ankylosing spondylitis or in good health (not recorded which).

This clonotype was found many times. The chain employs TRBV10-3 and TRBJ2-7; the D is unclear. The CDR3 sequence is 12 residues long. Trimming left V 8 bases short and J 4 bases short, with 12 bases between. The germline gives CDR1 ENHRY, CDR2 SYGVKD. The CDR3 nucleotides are TGTGCCATCCGGCAGCACCCTTACGAGCAGTACGTC. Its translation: CAIRQHPYEQYV.

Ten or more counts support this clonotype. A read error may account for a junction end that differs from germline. In nucleotides, the CDR3 is TGCGCCAGCAGCCAAGGACGGCGGGAGCTTCTTTTT. Translation gives CASSQGRRELLF. The rearrangement uses TRBV4-1 and TRBJ2-3, with 7 bases aligning to TRBD2. Per the germline V gene, CDR1 is MGHRA and CDR2 is YSYEKL. This CDR3 is 12 amino acids long.